A single sample gave rise to the 23 T cell receptor beta chains below, sequenced in a study of CD8+CD57+ T cells in acquired aplastic anemia. In patients chosen for sequencing, flow cytometry had shown CD8+CD57+ cell expansion. The study profiled TCR beta VDJ and CDR3 using genomic DNA as template. TCRdb redid the calling of the reads with MiXCR, one entry per CDR3 protein. Of about 180,000 distinct CDR3 sequences listed, approximately 48% were seen once; the top ten hold around 13%. The material sequenced was sorted CD4+, CD8+, or CD8+CD57+ T cells (not recorded which) from PBMCs. These receptors were taken from a human donor with aplastic anemia.

V gene TRBV25-1 combines with J gene TRBJ2-5; D is ambiguous. This CDR3 contains 11 residues. From germline, CDR1 is MGHDK and CDR2 SYGVNS. Trimming pared 1 base from V and 5 bases from J, leaving 2 bases between. The CDR3 DNA reads TGTGCCAGCAGTGAATGGGAGACCCAGTACTTC. Its protein is CASSEWETQYF.

In regard to this clonotype: One end of the junction fails to match germline, which may point to a read error. V is TRBV7-8 and J is TRBJ2-7, with 7 bases that match TRBD1. CDR3 length equals 16 residues. Per the germline V gene, CDR1 is SGHVS and CDR2 is FQNEAQ. This CDR3 is CASSLDSTGVSHEQYF. For the CDR3, the DNA is TGTGCCAGCAGCTTAGATAGTACAGGGGTCTCCCACGAGCAGTACTTC.

This clonotype came up once. J is TRBJ2-7 and V is TRBV5-5, with 11 bases aligning to TRBD2. Germline assignment: CDR1 SGHKS and CDR2 YYEKEE (reference sequence). V was clipped by 7 bases and J by 5 bases; unmatched bases: 11. The length of the CDR3 is 15 residues. DNA of the CDR3: TGTGCCAGCGAGCCGGGACTAGCGGACCGGAACGAGCAGTACTTC. Encoded protein: CASEPGLADRNEQYF.

This clonotype was found many times. The chain carries TRBV18 and TRBJ1-2, with 8 bases that match TRBD1. Unmatched junction bases numbered 7, after V lost 5 bases and J lost 8 bases. This CDR3 has 13 amino acids. The V gene's germline CDR1 is KGHSH and CDR2 LQKENI. Here the CDR3 reads CASSASQGGGYTF. CDR3 in DNA: TGTGCCAGCTCAGCGTCACAGGGGGGAGGCTACACCTTC. Filled out from reference TRBV18 and TRBJ1-2, the complete variable domain reads NAGVMQNPRHLVRRRGQEARLRCSPMKGHSHVYWYRQLPEEGLKFMVYLQKENIIDESGMPKERFSAEFPKEGPSILRIQQVVRGDSAAYFCASSASQGGGYTFGSGTRLTVV.

The chain employs TRBV25-1 and TRBJ2-3; D remains ambiguous. This CDR3 region has 14 residues. The V and J ends lost 3 bases and 0 bases respectively, with 7 bases between them. Germline lookup yields CDR1 MGHDK and CDR2 SYGVNS. The CDR3 reads CASSDTGSTDTQYF. DNA for the CDR3: TGTGCCAGCAGTGATACGGGTAGCACAGATACGCAGTATTTT.

This clonotype was seen more than once but under ten times. The chain is built from TRBV10-3 and TRBJ1-3; D is undetermined. V was cut by 0 bases and J by 0 bases, with 3 bases left in between. There are 14 residues in the CDR3. The germline V gene has CDR1 ENHRY and CDR2 SYGVKD. DNA for the CDR3: TGTGCCATCAGTGAGTCAGCCTCTGGAAACACCATATATTTT. Protein product: CAISESASGNTIYF.

The genes are TRBV5-1 and TRBJ1-6; D is unresolved. The CDR3 is 15 residues long. CDR1 is SGHRS and CDR2 is YFSETQ in the germline V gene. The V and J ends lost 2 bases and 3 bases respectively, with 9 bases between them. CDR3 nucleotides: TGCGCCAGCAGCTTCACAGATGACTATAATTCACCCCTCCACTTT. The encoded protein is CASSFTDDYNSPLHF.

V and J are TRBV24-1 and TRBJ2-5; 13 bases match TRBD2. J gave up 5 bases and V 5 bases, and 7 bases lay outside the gene matches. The V gene's germline CDR1 is KGHDR and CDR2 SFDVKD. The CDR3 sequence is 16 residues long. CDR3: CATSVTSGGASETQYF. For the CDR3, the DNA is TGTGCCACCAGTGTTACTAGCGGGGGGGCCTCGGAGACCCAGTACTTC.

At least ten counts were recorded for this clonotype. This chain connects TRBV28 to TRBJ2-1; D gene uncertain. There are 13 residues in the CDR3. The germline CDR1 and CDR2 sequences are MDHEN and SYDVKM. Trimming cost V 3 bases and J 5 bases, with 8 bases left between them. The CDR3 sequence is CASSLWQDNEQFF. CDR3 coding DNA: TGTGCCAGCAGTTTGTGGCAGGACAATGAGCAGTTCTTC.

This clonotype showed up many times. The J gene is TRBJ2-3, the V gene TRBV6-1; D gene unclear. The CDR3 extends over 12 amino acids. The V and J ends lost 8 bases and 2 bases respectively, with 8 bases between them. The germline CDR1 and CDR2 sequences are MNHNS and SASEGT. CDR3 region: CASAGNTDTQYF. CDR3 coding DNA: TGTGCCAGCGCTGGAAACACAGATACGCAGTATTTT.

V usage is TRBV20-1 and J usage is TRBJ2-5; 9 positions match TRBD2. The CDR3 has 16 residues. Germline V gives CDR1 DFQATT, CDR2 SNEGSKA (reference sequence). V shed 0 bases and J 3 bases; nucleotides not matched to a gene: 8. The CDR3 spells CSARDPLAGGKETQYF. CDR3 in DNA: TGCAGTGCTAGAGATCCCCTCGCGGGAGGGAAAGAGACCCAGTACTTC.

This chain uses TRBV19 with TRBJ2-7; D gene unclear. The CDR3 runs 15 residues. CDR1 and CDR2 from the germline V gene are LNHDA and SQIVND (reference sequence). The V and J ends lost 5 bases and 4 bases respectively, with 18 bases between them. The CDR3 bases are TGTGCCAGTAGTCGAAGTGTCGCTCCGCCTTACGAGCAGTACTTC. It codes for CASSRSVAPPYEQYF.

This clonotype occurred many times. The chain joins TRBV6-6 to TRBJ2-3; possibly TRBD1 or TRBD2 for D (5 bases each). The germline gives CDR1 MNHNY, CDR2 SVGAGI (reference sequence). Trimming left V 2 bases short and J 3 bases short, with 12 bases between. This CDR3 is built from 15 residues. The CDR3 sequence is CASSYLRGETDTQYF. DNA for the CDR3: TGTGCCAGCAGTTACCTACGGGGCGAAACAGATACGCAGTATTTT.

V and J are TRBV30 and TRBJ2-2; D gene unclear. The CDR3 runs to 14 residues. Trimming took 4 bases from V and 6 from J, leaving 15 bases between them. Germline values: CDR1 GTSNPN, CDR2 SVGIG (reference sequence). The CDR3 here is CAWNMAFRPGELFF. CDR3 nucleotides: TGTGCCTGGAACATGGCCTTCAGGCCCGGGGAGCTGTTTTTT.

This clonotype was seen many times. The chain combines TRBV15 with TRBJ2-3; D is uncertain. Trimming pared 1 base from V and 7 bases from J, leaving 12 bases between. The CDR3 covers 14 residues. Per germline, CDR1 LNHNV and CDR2 YYDKDF (reference sequence). The CDR3 region is CATSRGSTMNTQYF. The CDR3 nucleotides read TGTGCCACCAGCAGAGGATCCACGATGAATACGCAGTATTTT.

V and J are TRBV6-5 and TRBJ1-5, with D possibly matching TRBD1 (5 bases). Trimming took 2 bases from V and 4 from J, leaving 9 bases between them. CDR3 length equals 14 residues. The germline V gene encodes CDR1 MNHEY and CDR2 SVGAGI. The CDR3 DNA reads as TGTGCCAGCAGTTACACGGCAGGGAATCAGCCCCAGCATTTT. Protein product: CASSYTAGNQPQHF.

V is TRBV5-1 and J is TRBJ2-7; D remains unclear. The CDR3 covers 15 residues. V was clipped by 2 bases and J by 0 bases, with 12 bases between them. The germline CDR1 and CDR2 sequences are SGHRS and YFSETQ. The CDR3 is CASSFSASLSYEQYF. The CDR3 region has the DNA TGCGCCAGCAGCTTTTCGGCGTCACTCTCCTACGAGCAGTACTTC. The full variable domain, rest sourced from reference TRBV5-1 and TRBJ2-7, is KAGVTQTPRYLIKTRGQQVTLSCSPISGHRSVSWYQQTPGQGLQFLFEYFSETQRNKGNFPGRFSGRQFSNSRSEMNVSTLELGDSALYLCASSFSASLSYEQYFGPGTRLTVT.

There are a few counts of this clonotype. The junction shows a germline mismatch at one end, possibly a read error. CDR3 coding DNA: TGCGCCAGCAGTGAGTCGCTGGAGGGTGGACATAGCAAACAGCCCCAGCATTTT. This encodes CASSESLEGGHSKQPQHF. V and J are TRBV10-1 and TRBJ1-5; TRBD1 might be the D (5 bases). Germline V CDR1 and CDR2: WNHNN, SYGVQD (reference sequence). This CDR3 region has 18 residues.

The V call is TRBV7-6, the J call TRBJ2-7; a weak D match, TRBD1 (6 bases). The CDR3 length is 13 residues. CDR1 and CDR2 from the germline V gene are SGHVS and FNYEAQ. V lost 8 bases and J lost 5, with 16 bases in between. CDR3 sequence (DNA): TGTGCCAGCGGCCAAGTACAGGGCCACGAGCAGTACTTC. Its protein product is CASGQVQGHEQYF.

The chain uses TRBV24-1 and TRBJ2-7, with TRBD2 identical over 7 bases. V was pared by 5 bases and J by 5 bases, with 8 bases of the junction left unmatched. This CDR3 is built from 14 residues. Germline V gives CDR1 KGHDR, CDR2 SFDVKD. The CDR3 DNA follows: TGTGCCACCAGTGGTGTGCGGGAGCGCGACGAGCAGTACTTC. Amino acids: CATSGVRERDEQYF.

This clonotype has a handful of counts. The V gene is TRBV20-1, the J gene TRBJ2-1; 8 bases agree with TRBD1. Germline CDR1 reads DFQATT; CDR2 reads SNEGSKA (reference sequence). CDR3 length: 14 amino acids. Trimming cost V 4 bases and J 5 bases; bases outside gene matches: 7. The CDR3 DNA sequence: TGCAGTGCTAAACTCGAGACAGGGGACAATGAGCAGTTCTTC. Its protein product is CSAKLETGDNEQFF.

This clonotype was observed at least ten times. The rearrangement links TRBV2 to TRBJ1-6, with TRBD1 identical over 7 bases. Germline-derived CDR1 and CDR2 are SNHLY and FYNNEI. After removal of 3 bases from V and 3 bases from J, the junction contained 8 bases not matched to a gene. The CDR3 consists of 17 residues. DNA of the CDR3: TGTGCCAGCAGTGACCGTAGGGGGCAAAACTATAATTCACCCCTCCACTTT. Encoded protein: CASSDRRGQNYNSPLHF.

This clonotype has at least ten counts. This rearrangement joins TRBV7-2 to TRBJ1-5; D perhaps matches TRBD1 (5 bases). CDR3 length equals 14 residues. V lost 1 base, J lost 5 bases, and 9 bases lay in between. Germline loops: CDR1 SGHTA, CDR2 FQGNSA. The CDR3 sequence: CASSLDGGYQPQHF. The CDR3 nucleotides are TGTGCCAGCAGCTTAGATGGGGGGTATCAGCCCCAGCATTTT.